This T cell receptor beta chain emerged from a study of T-cell reconstitution after alpha-beta-depleted transplantation in children. Germline V lookup: CDR1 SEHNR, CDR2 FQNEAQ (reference sequence). This CDR3 comprises 14 residues. The trim removed 6 bases at V and 3 bases at J, leaving 8 bases unmatched. With respect to this clonotype: Its antigen is currently unknown.

Construction of the TCRbeta library involved unique molecular identifiers. One entry per CDR3 protein results from TCRdb running MiXCR on the PCR reads. Here the sample spans fewer than 1 million distinct CDR3 sequences, about 16% being singletons. General study findings and limits: Elevated TCRbeta diversity at day 60 was traced, in some patients, to surviving recipient T cells and thymic progenitors. Newly produced T cells mostly accounted for T-cell counts and diversity one year post-transplant. Two months or so post-transplant, alpha-beta T cells reportedly derived from several hundred expanded graft clones.

The clonotype was recovered from a male patient aged 10-17 years who had a stem cell transplant for acute lymphoblastic leukemia, so the T cells may come from the graft donor. This rearrangement joins TRBV7-9 to TRBJ2-7, with 7 bases fitting TRBD2. The source material was PBMCs, mostly from graft donor cells, sampled 360 days after TCRalphabeta/CD19-depleted stem cell transplant. The CDR3 loop reads CASSPTSYGYEQYF. CDR3 nucleotides: TGTGCCAGCAGTCCGACTAGCTATGGCTACGAGCAGTACTTC.